Listed below are T cell receptor beta chains from one sample, sequenced in a study of T cell responses to AZD1222 COVID-19 vaccine. Method: immunoSEQ multiplex PCR; TCRdb's copy keeps in-frame clones and lacks some. The sample shows approximately 130,000 clones, around 89% of them seen only once. The input for sequencing was peripheral blood, taken 28 days after the second AZD1222 dose. The origin of the receptors is an adult who received the AZD1222 COVID-19 vaccine. CDR3s include the opening cysteine and the closing phenylalanine or tryptophan. A D gene is named only where the DNA matches it firmly. For some rows the clone size is stated as once, few or many, or as a class when expanded; others skip it.

size | J | D | V | DNA | CDR3
NA | TRBJ1-5 | TRBD1 | TRBV20-1 | TGCAGTGCTAGTCTGACAGGGCCGCGGGGTCAGCCCCAGCATTTT | CSASLTGPRGQPQHF
NA | TRBJ1-1 | NA | TRBV6-5 | TGTGCCAGCAGTTACTCGGGGGGGAGGGCTGAAGCTTTCTTT | CASSYSGGRAEAFF
once | TRBJ1-1 | NA | TRBV6-5 | TGTGCCAGCAACAACAGGGCGGGTATGAACACTGAAGCTTTCTTT | CASNNRAGMNTEAFF
NA | TRBJ2-6 | NA | TRBV5-1 | TGCGCCAGCAGCAGCCAACCAGGGGCTGGGGCCAACGTCCTGACTTTC | CASSSQPGAGANVLTF
NA | TRBJ2-3 | NA | TRBV9 | TGTGCCAGCAGCATCCGACTAGCAGATACGCAGTATTTT | CASSIRLADTQYF
NA | TRBJ1-2 | TRBD1 | TRBV12-3/TRBV12-4 | TGTGCCAGCAGGGGGACAGGGTCTGGGTACACCTTC | CASRGTGSGYTF
NA | TRBJ1-2 | NA | TRBV6-2/TRBV6-3 | TGTGCCAGCAGTTTAACAGGAGGAAGGGGCTACACCTTC | CASSLTGGRGYTF
NA | TRBJ1-2 | NA | TRBV12-3/TRBV12-4 | TGTGCCAGCAGTTTGGGGGGCTCCTATGGCTACACCTTC | CASSLGGSYGYTF
few | TRBJ2-7 | NA | TRBV2 | TGTGCCAGCGGAGGGGTAGGAAACGAGCAGTACTTC | CASGGVGNEQYF
NA | TRBJ1-1 | NA | TRBV15 | TGTGCCACCAGCACCAGATCGAGCACTGAAGCTTTCTTT | CATSTRSSTEAFF
NA | TRBJ1-1 | TRBD1 | TRBV2 | TGTGCCAGCAGCCACAGACCGGGACAGCCGAACACTGAAGCTTTCTTT | CASSHRPGQPNTEAFF
NA | TRBJ1-1 | NA | TRBV7-9 | TGTGCCAGCAGCTTACCAAGGGCTGAAGCTTTCTTT | CASSLPRAEAFF
NA | TRBJ2-7 | NA | TRBV15 | TGTGCCACCAGCCCCCGACTCTCCTACGAGCAGTACTTC | CATSPRLSYEQYF
few | TRBJ1-5 | TRBD1 | TRBV5-4 | TGTGCCAGCAGCTTGGACGGGACAGTTCGGGATCAGCCCCAGCATTTT | CASSLDGTVRDQPQHF
NA | TRBJ2-7 | NA | TRBV18 | TGTGCCAGCTCACCACGCTTCTACTACGAGCAGTACTTC | CASSPRFYYEQYF
NA | TRBJ2-1 | TRBD2 | TRBV5-1 | TGCGCCAGCAGCCCACTAGCGGGAGGGTGGTCCTACAATGAGCAGTTCTTC | CASSPLAGGWSYNEQFF
NA | TRBJ1-5 | TRBD1 | TRBV6-5 | TGTGCCAGCAGTTATGACAGGGCTGGCAATCAGCCCCAGCATTTT | CASSYDRAGNQPQHF
once | TRBJ1-4 | NA | TRBV18 | TGTGCCAGCTCACCACGTTCGGGCGGATCTAATGAAAAACTGTTTTTT | CASSPRSGGSNEKLFF